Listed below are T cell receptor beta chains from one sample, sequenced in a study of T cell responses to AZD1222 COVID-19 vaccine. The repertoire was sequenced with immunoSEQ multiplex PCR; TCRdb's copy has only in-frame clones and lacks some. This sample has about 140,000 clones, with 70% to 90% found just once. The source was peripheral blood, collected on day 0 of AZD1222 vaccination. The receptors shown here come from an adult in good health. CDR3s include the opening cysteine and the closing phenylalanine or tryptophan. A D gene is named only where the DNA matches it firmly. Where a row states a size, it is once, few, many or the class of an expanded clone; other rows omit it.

TGTGCCAGAAGCTTGATTCCTAGCGGGCCAGATACGCAGTATTTT	CARSLIPSGPDTQYF	TRBJ2-3	TRBD2	TRBV5-3	-
TGTGCCAGCAGCAATCGAGGGCGTTCTGGGGCCAACGTCCTGACTTTC	CASSNRGRSGANVLTF	TRBJ2-6	-	TRBV5-5	-
TGTGCCAGCTCACCACCGGGACAGGGACCAGATACGCAGTATTTT	CASSPPGQGPDTQYF	TRBJ2-3	TRBD1	TRBV18	-
TGTGCCAGCAGTTACGGGGTTAACTACGAGCAGTACTTC	CASSYGVNYEQYF	TRBJ2-7	-	TRBV6-2/TRBV6-3	-
TGTGCCAGCAGTCCCCCAGTGGACAGGGTCAATTCACCCCTCCACTTT	CASSPPVDRVNSPLHF	TRBJ1-6	TRBD1	TRBV27	-
TGTGCCAGCAGCTGGAGACAGGGTGTCGGGGAGCTGTTTTTT	CASSWRQGVGELFF	TRBJ2-2	TRBD1	TRBV11-3	-
TGTGCCAGCAGCTTAGCGGTGCGGGAGAATGAGCAGTTCTTC	CASSLAVRENEQFF	TRBJ2-1	TRBD2	TRBV7-9	-
TGTGCCAGCAGCTCGTTAGCGGGAACCTACAATGAGCAGTTCTTC	CASSSLAGTYNEQFF	TRBJ2-1	TRBD2	TRBV11-3	-
TGTGCCTGCGACCGTGCGCTGAACACTGAAGCTTTCTTT	CACDRALNTEAFF	TRBJ1-1	-	TRBV30	-
TGTGCCAGCAGTTTCCTGGGACAGGGCTTCTCTAATGAAAAACTGTTTTTT	CASSFLGQGFSNEKLFF	TRBJ1-4	TRBD1	TRBV28	once
TGCGCCAGCAGCACAGGCGGCAGGACGGTGAATTCACCCCTCCACTTT	CASSTGGRTVNSPLHF	TRBJ1-6	-	TRBV5-1	-
TGTGCCAGTAGTATAGCAGGGGCGGGGAACACTGAAGCTTTCTTT	CASSIAGAGNTEAFF	TRBJ1-1	-	TRBV19	-
TGTGCCAGCAGCCCGTGGACAGGGGGCCAGGACTATGGCTACACCTTC	CASSPWTGGQDYGYTF	TRBJ1-2	TRBD1	TRBV7-9	-
TGTGCCAGCAGCCAAGTGGGTAGCTTACGTGGCGGGGAGCTGTTTTTT	CASSQVGSLRGGELFF	TRBJ2-2	-	TRBV3-1/TRBV3-2	-
TGTGCCAGCAGCTTAGTCAGTCGCGGGGTTGAAAAACTGTTTTTT	CASSLVSRGVEKLFF	TRBJ1-4	-	TRBV7-2	-
TGTGCCAGCAGTGAAGGATGGGGAGGGAGCTCCTACGAGCAGTACTTC	CASSEGWGGSSYEQYF	TRBJ2-7	TRBD2	TRBV2	few
TGTGCCCACGCCGGCATCGGGGGAAATTCACCCCTCCACTTT	CAHAGIGGNSPLHF	TRBJ1-6	-	TRBV2	-
TGTGCCAGCAGTTTAAGTGACTCAGTTTCTGAAAAACTGTTTTTT	CASSLSDSVSEKLFF	TRBJ1-4	-	TRBV6-6	-
TGTGCCAGTAGTACCCGACAGGGGGGGGGCACTGAAGCTTTCTTT	CASSTRQGGGTEAFF	TRBJ1-1	TRBD1	TRBV19	-
TGTGCCTCCAGAAACAGGGGCGCTCTGAACACTGAAGCTTTCTTT	CASRNRGALNTEAFF	TRBJ1-1	TRBD1	TRBV6-4	-
TGTGCCAGCAGCTCCACCCCGGGAGCTGAACGCTATGGTGGCTACACCTTC	CASSSTPGAERYGGYTF	TRBJ1-2	-	TRBV7-2	-
TGCGCCAGCCGCTCCGGGGGGGACACTGAAGCTTTCTTT	CASRSGGDTEAFF	TRBJ1-1	-	TRBV4-1	-
TGTGCCAGCGGGCGACCGGGACAGGGAGCAGGTGACTATGGCTACACCTTC	CASGRPGQGAGDYGYTF	TRBJ1-2	TRBD1	TRBV27	few
TGTGCCAGCAGTTACCTCGGGACGGGGAATCAGCCCCAGCATTTT	CASSYLGTGNQPQHF	TRBJ1-5	-	TRBV6-2/TRBV6-3	-
TGCGCCAGCAGCTTGGGGCTAGCGGGAACCAGCTCCTACAATGAGCAGTTCTTC	CASSLGLAGTSSYNEQFF	TRBJ2-1	TRBD2	TRBV5-1	-
TGCGCCAGCAGCCAAGGAGAGGCAGGGCCTTGGACTGAAGCTTTCTTT	CASSQGEAGPWTEAFF	TRBJ1-1	-	TRBV4-1	-